The T cell receptor beta chain described here comes from a study of cytomegalovirus exposure and HLA in healthy donors (dated by TCRdb to the late 2010s). Regarding the study in general: An earlier analysis of fewer than 750 of the donors reported about 300 Gb of sequence data and around 120 million unique TCR beta sequences obtained from about 170 million T cells. An early release covering roughly 600 HLA-typed donors comprised about 300 gigabases of sequencing data and around 80 million unique TCR sequences. The genetic ancestry cluster associated with self-reported Caucasian donors included 81% of the roughly 380 genotyped donors. The aim of the study was to test whether cataloging public T cell receptors could identify signatures of past pathogen exposure. The study used immunosequencing to profile the T cell repertoires of approximately 640 subjects and linked those repertoires to cytomegalovirus serostatus. In addition to the first cohort of several hundred subjects, a separate validation cohort of approximately 130 different subjects was used. The study combined high-throughput TCR immunosequencing, statistical association of individual TCRs with disease status, and machine learning to predict cytomegalovirus infection status. In a later analysis, previously published TCR beta repertoires from some 640 donors were re-analyzed and high-resolution HLA genotyping was added so that TCR occurrence patterns could be studied. Rather than drawing on any new phenotypic data, the later analysis identified candidate immune exposures from TCR beta sequences and the way those sequences occurred across donors. An earlier analysis of approximately 580 of the donors used high-throughput TCR beta sequencing to judge whether each TCR beta V gene segment behaved as functional or pseudogenic. Donor age, sex, ethnicity and CMV serostatus were compiled together with the repertoire data. Genome-wide SNP genotypes for about 55% of the roughly 670 donors were used in a later genetic analysis, which treated that subset as a discovery cohort. All discovery cohort repertoires had been generated on a single sequencing platform. Both class I and class II loci were covered by HLA typing, at four-digit resolution. The number of typed donors differed by locus: roughly 629-640 for A, B, C, DRB1 and DQB1; 500 to 550 for DQA1; around 610 for DPA1; and some 450 for DPB1. A handful of DR-DQ haplotypes were treated as single units for association and clustering because of strong linkage in the cohort. Across around 400 genotyped donors of the cohort, an average of roughly 250,000 unique TCR beta nucleotide sequences per donor were sequenced, and 15% to 20% of those sequences were non-productive.

On this clone itself: It has no known antigen specificity. Base qualities are not recorded, but no much larger clone differs from it by a single base.

The library came from the immunoSEQ multiplex PCR assay. For the multiplex PCR, a mixture combining 60 forward primers for TCR Vbeta segments and 13 reverse primers for TCR Jbeta segments was used. Amplification of the CDR3 region of rearranged TCR beta genes was performed with a multiplex PCR assay on genomic DNA. The Illumina HiSeq System was used to sequence the amplified TCR beta libraries as 87-base-pair reads. The study's own analysis went as follows. Across the roughly 670 repertoires, a later analysis counted approximately 75 million unique TCR beta chains, approximately 12 million of which were shared by at least two donors. Raw reads were error-corrected and collapsed into unique sequences with a nearest-neighbor algorithm that merged closely related sequences to remove PCR and sequencing errors. V, D and J gene segments were assigned by aligning CDR3 sequences to IMGT reference sequences. For a sequence to be retained, a match of at least six nucleotides to both a V gene segment and a J gene segment was required. A rearrangement was called productive if the CDR3 had no stop codons and remained in frame with V and J, and every other rearrangement was called non-productive. CDR3 was defined by IMGT convention, running from the second conserved V-encoded cysteine to the conserved J-encoded phenylalanine. In an earlier analysis of roughly 610 of the donors, sequences lacking an unambiguous match to a single V gene segment were excluded. An earlier analysis of 587 of the donors classified V segments as functional when productive rearrangements were above 56.7% and as segregating when the standard deviation between donors was above 5%. To diagnose cytomegalovirus status from the catalog of TCR beta chain sequences, a statistical classification framework was built. V and J gene assignment, in a later analysis, came from comparing TCR nucleotide sequences with IMGT/GENE-DB human TR gene sequences. Using the TCRdist pipeline, a later analysis assigned CDR3 sequences along with most-parsimonious VDJ recombination scenarios. In a later analysis, each TCR beta chain was defined by its CDR3 amino acid sequence together with its V-gene family, and reads lacking a unique V-gene family were excluded. In a later analysis, 450 to 600 highly shared, low-generation-probability nucleotide sequences were removed to address suspected cross-contamination and a sequencing artifact. For each public chain, a later analysis derived a clonal expansion index from normalized ranks of inferred template counts within each repertoire. In a later analysis, generation probabilities were computed using a VDJ recombination model fitted to out-of-frame rearrangements, and the results were checked against IGoR. In a later analysis, TCR-TCR, TCR-HLA and TCR-CMV co-occurrence was scored with hypergeometric tests, and a repertoire-size bias correction was applied to TCR pairs. To estimate false discovery rates, a later analysis permuted the HLA or CMV assignments 20 times. A later analysis grouped co-occurring TCRs with DBSCAN, adding TCRdist sequence similarity when clustering within HLA-allele-positive subsets. Repertoires with fewer than 30,000 or more than 120,000 public chains were left out of co-occurrence clustering, as were a handful of repertoires with anomalous nucleotide sharing. TCRdb took over this immuneACCESS table, retaining in-frame rearrangements with V and J assigned. Such tables are incomplete; in checked studies, under half of the missing clones stem from an unresolved V gene, and the remainder is unexplained. Clonal size and the V and J genes are those of that table, whereas D and trimming came from the DNA. Present in this sample are 220,000 or so clones, around 75% of which were seen just once. Together, the top ten hold under 2% of the sample.

The CDR3 runs 13 residues from the cysteine to the phenylalanine. The read is trimmed to its CDR3 DNA, 39 bases read in frame from base 1. Trimming removed 6 bases from V and 5 bases from J, leaving 13 bases between the germline ends. CDR1 and CDR2 (MNHEY, SVGAGI) derive from the germline V gene. The cohort consisted of 650 to 700 healthy bone marrow donors. All cohort members were sampled while nominally healthy, although unrecorded immune exposures were likely present. The donor was CMV seronegative and belonged to the group of 350 or so seronegative cohort members. Each donor provided a peripheral blood sample, and peripheral blood mononuclear cells were used for TCR beta sequencing. The Qiagen DNeasy Blood Extraction Kit was used to extract genomic DNA from the blood cell samples. What the research found in general, with its limitations: The study gave a list of around 170 TCR beta chains associated with cytomegalovirus. A later analysis associated 16,951 TCR beta sequences with specific HLA alleles at a false discovery rate of 0.05. Most TCR sequences were observed very rarely across donors, whereas some public TCRs were present in many individuals. This cohort had only TCR beta chains sequenced, and the lack of alpha or paired-chain data limited which features could be detected. A later analysis reported that several top co-occurrence clusters appeared linked to parvovirus B19, influenza, CMV and Epstein-Barr virus. Compared with equally common non-associated chains, HLA-associated TCR beta chains in a later analysis were more clonally expanded and had lower generation probabilities. In a later analysis, TCR association rates were found to vary across HLA loci, with the most associated TCRs seen for DRB1 alleles and the fewest for HLA-C alleles. The only immune exposure information available for the cohort was CMV serostatus. Some IMGT-functional V segments, including TRBV6-2 and TRBV6-3, could not be told apart with the 87-base-pair reads, so those segments were excluded. In vitro tests confirmed that a few of the cytomegalovirus-associated TCR beta chains recognize cytomegalovirus antigens. A later analysis found that most CMV-associated TCR beta chains appeared HLA-restricted, with HLA associations seemingly driven largely by CMV exposure. Cytomegalovirus status was reported to be diagnosed by the classifier with high specificity and sensitivity in both the original and validation cohorts. A further reported finding was that TCR beta sequences accurately predicted the HLA-A and HLA-B alleles for most subjects in the first cohort. According to the authors, the approach could potentially be generalized to other disease states and immunological phenotypes. Linkage disequilibrium might explain the correlated functional status among segregating V segments, but an unknown experimental factor could not be ruled out. In a later genetic analysis, a missense DCLRE1C variant was associated with V-gene and J-gene trimming of TCR beta chains, and the association was replicated in an independent cohort. Because counts were too low, 15 to 20 rarely observed V segments, including chromosome 9 orphons, were excluded from the earlier analysis of fewer than 650 of the donors. The sequencing pipeline was judged likely to have produced a cluster of highly shared sequence variants as a technical artifact. Compared with the roughly 600-donor mean, donors in an Asian-associated ancestry cluster had fewer N-insertions in productive TCRs, according to a later genetic analysis. When HLA alleles, especially DR and DQ, strongly co-occurred, TCR associations were difficult to assign to individual alleles. Broadly in line with IMGT annotations, most TCR beta V segments showed up in productive rearrangements about 87% or about 30% of the time in an earlier analysis of 587 of the donors. Presence/absence analyses assumed roughly uniform sequencing depth across donors, an assumption that may not hold. Because some donors lacked HLA typing at each locus, the association tests relied only on the typed subset.

Sequencing was performed on PBMCs. In this chain, TRBV6-5 is recombined with TRBJ2-5; the D segment could be TRBD2, given 5 matching bases. This clonotype was obtained from a woman aged 30 to 39 in good health and CMV-seronegative. Here is the DNA: TGTGCCAGCAGGGAACTAGGTGGGGAGACCCAGTACTTC. It codes for CASRELGGETQYF.